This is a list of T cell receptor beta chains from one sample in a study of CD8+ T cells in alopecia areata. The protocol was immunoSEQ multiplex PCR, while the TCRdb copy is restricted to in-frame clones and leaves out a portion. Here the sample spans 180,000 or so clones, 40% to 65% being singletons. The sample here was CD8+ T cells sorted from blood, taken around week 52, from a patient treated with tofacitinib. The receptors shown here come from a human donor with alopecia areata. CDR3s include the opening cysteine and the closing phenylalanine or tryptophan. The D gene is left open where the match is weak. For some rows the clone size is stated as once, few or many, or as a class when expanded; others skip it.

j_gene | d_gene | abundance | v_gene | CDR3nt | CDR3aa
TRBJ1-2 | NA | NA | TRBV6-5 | TGTGCCAGCACCGCCTTTGGGGGAGGCTACACCTTC | CASTAFGGGYTF
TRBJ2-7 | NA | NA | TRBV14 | TGTGCCAGCAGCCAAGATAGGCGGGGAGAGCAGTACTTC | CASSQDRRGEQYF
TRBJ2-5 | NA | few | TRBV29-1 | TGCAGCGTCTGGGTTCGGGGGCAAACGTGGGAGACCCAGTACTTC | CSVWVRGQTWETQYF
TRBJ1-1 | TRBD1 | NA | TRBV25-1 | TGTGCCAGCAGTGAGGGGGGGGACAGGGATGTGTGGGCTGAAGCTTTCTTT | CASSEGGDRDVWAEAFF
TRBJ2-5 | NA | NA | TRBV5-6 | TGTGCCAGCAGCTTTTCTCGGGGGAAAGAGACCCAGTACTTC | CASSFSRGKETQYF
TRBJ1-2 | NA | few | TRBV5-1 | TGCGCCAGCAGCTCCGAACAGGGTTTCTATGGCTACACCTTC | CASSSEQGFYGYTF
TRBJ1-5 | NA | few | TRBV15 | TGTGCCACCAGCAGATTTCAGCTCGACCGACATCAGCCCCAGCATTTT | CATSRFQLDRHQPQHF
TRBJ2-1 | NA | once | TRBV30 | TGTGCCTGGAGTGGACTTACCTACAATGAGCAGTTCTTC | CAWSGLTYNEQFF
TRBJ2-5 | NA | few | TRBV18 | TGTGCCAGCTCACCGAACCAAGAGACCCAGTACTTC | CASSPNQETQYF
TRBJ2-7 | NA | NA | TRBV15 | TGTGCCACCAGCGAGTTAGGGTCCAAGGACGAGCAGTACTTC | CATSELGSKDEQYF
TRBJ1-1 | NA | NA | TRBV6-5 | TGTGCCAGCGCTTATCGACGGTGGAAGGAGACTGAAGCTTTCTTT | CASAYRRWKETEAFF
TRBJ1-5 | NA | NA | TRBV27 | TGTGCCAGCAGTCCCCAGGGGACGAATCAGCCCCAGCATTTT | CASSPQGTNQPQHF
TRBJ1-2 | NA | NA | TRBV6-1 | TGTGCCAGCAGTCAAGTTGGTGGGGCGCTCCCTTATAACTATGGCTACACCTTC | CASSQVGGALPYNYGYTF
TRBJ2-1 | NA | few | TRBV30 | TGTGCCTGGAGTGTACTGAGCAATGAGCAGTTCTTC | CAWSVLSNEQFF
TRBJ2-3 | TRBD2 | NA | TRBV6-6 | TGTGCCAGCAGTTTGACTAGCGGGGGGGCAGATACGCAGTATTTT | CASSLTSGGADTQYF
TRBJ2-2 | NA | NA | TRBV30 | TGTGCCTGGAGTGTAGCCGTCGGGGAGCTGTTTTTT | CAWSVAVGELFF
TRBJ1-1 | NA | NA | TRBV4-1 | TGCGCCAGCAGCCAAGCTGCGGCGGGTTTGAACACTGAAGCTTTCTTT | CASSQAAAGLNTEAFF
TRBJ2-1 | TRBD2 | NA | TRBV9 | TGTGCCAGCAGCGTAGGGACTAGCGGGGGCCCTTACAATGAGCAGTTCTTC | CASSVGTSGGPYNEQFF
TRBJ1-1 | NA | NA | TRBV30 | TGTGCCTTCACCGGGACCAAAAACACTGAAGCTTTCTTT | CAFTGTKNTEAFF
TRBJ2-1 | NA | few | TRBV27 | TGTGCCAGCTCCCTGGCGGGACCCTACAATGAGCAGTTCTTC | CASSLAGPYNEQFF
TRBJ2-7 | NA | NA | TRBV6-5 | TGTGCCACTGGGCGGGGTGGAATCTACGAGCAGTACTTC | CATGRGGIYEQYF
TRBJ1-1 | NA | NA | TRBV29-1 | TGCAGCGTCAGGACACAGCCGAACACTGAAGCTTTCTTT | CSVRTQPNTEAFF
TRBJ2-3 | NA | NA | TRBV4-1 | TGCGCCAGCAGCCAAGATAGGACAGATACGCAGTATTTT | CASSQDRTDTQYF
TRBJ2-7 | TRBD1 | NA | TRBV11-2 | TGTGCCAGCAGCTTTCCAGGGGGTCAGGACGAGCAGTACTTC | CASSFPGGQDEQYF
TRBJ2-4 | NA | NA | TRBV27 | TGTGCCAGCAGAACAGAGATGGGGAACATTCAGTACTTC | CASRTEMGNIQYF
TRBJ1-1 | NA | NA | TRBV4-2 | TGTGCCAGCAGCCAAGAGTGGGGAGGTTGGACTGAAGCTTTCTTT | CASSQEWGGWTEAFF
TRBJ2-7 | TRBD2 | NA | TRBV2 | TGTGCCAGCAGTGTCCTAGCGGGGGGGCGGTACGAGCAGTACTTC | CASSVLAGGRYEQYF
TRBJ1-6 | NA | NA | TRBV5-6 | TGTGCCAGCGGGGCGGAGTATAATTCACCCCTCCACTTT | CASGAEYNSPLHF
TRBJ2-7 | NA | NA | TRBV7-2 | TGTGCCAGCAGCGATCGCAGGGGCGAGCAGTACTTC | CASSDRRGEQYF
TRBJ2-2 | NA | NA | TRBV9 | TGTGCCAGCAGCGTAGCCTCTACCACCGGGGAGCTGTTTTTT | CASSVASTTGELFF
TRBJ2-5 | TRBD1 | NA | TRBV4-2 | TGTGCCAGCAGCCAAGATTTACAGGGGGAGACCCAGTACTTC | CASSQDLQGETQYF
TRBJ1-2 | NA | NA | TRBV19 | TGTGCCACAACCTCCTTTAGCGGGACGCACGAAAGCTACACCTTC | CATTSFSGTHESYTF
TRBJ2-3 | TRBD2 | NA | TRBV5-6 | TGTGCCAGCAGCTTGGTAGTAGCGGGGGGAGTGGATACGCAGTATTTT | CASSLVVAGGVDTQYF
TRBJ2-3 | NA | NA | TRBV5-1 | TGCGCCAGCAGCCCGACCATGGATACGCAGTATTTT | CASSPTMDTQYF
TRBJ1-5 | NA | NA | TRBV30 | TGTGCCTGGAATTACCCGGACAGCAATCAGCCCCAGCATTTT | CAWNYPDSNQPQHF
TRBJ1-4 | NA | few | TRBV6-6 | TGTGCCAGCATTCCACAGGCAACTAATGAAAAACTGTTTTTT | CASIPQATNEKLFF
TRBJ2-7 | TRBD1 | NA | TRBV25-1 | TGTGCCAGCAGTGTTGGGACAGGGGGTTTCGAGCAGTACTTC | CASSVGTGGFEQYF
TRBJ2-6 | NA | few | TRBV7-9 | TGTGCCAGCAGCTTATCGACAGCCTCTGGGGCCAACGTCCTGACTTTC | CASSLSTASGANVLTF
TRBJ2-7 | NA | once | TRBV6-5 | TGTGCCAGCAGTTACCGGAGCTCCTACGAGCAGTACTTC | CASSYRSSYEQYF
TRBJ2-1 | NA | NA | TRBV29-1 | TGCAGCGTACGTGCAATTGGCAATGAGCAGTTCTTC | CSVRAIGNEQFF
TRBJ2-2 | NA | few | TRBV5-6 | TGTGCCAGCAGCTTTGGCCCTCTTGAGCTGTTTTTT | CASSFGPLELFF
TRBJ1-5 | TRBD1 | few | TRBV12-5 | TGTGCTAGTGCCCAGGGGGGCCCGGGCGATCAGCCCCAGCATTTT | CASAQGGPGDQPQHF